These 27 T cell receptor beta chains share one sample of origin, sequenced in a study of beta chain features in type 1 diabetes. Reverse transcription of all isolated RNA meant that expressed TCRB transcripts were sequenced. Produced via immunoSEQ multiplex PCR; TCRdb's table is partial and in-frame only. The data show nearly 250,000 clones, 12% to 15% seen once. Material: naive CD4+ T cells from blood. The receptors originated from a woman aged 40 to 50 in good health.

V gene TRBV5-1 combines with J gene TRBJ2-1; TRBD1 matches at 9 bases. Germline CDR1 is SGHRS and CDR2 is YFSETQ. The V and J ends lost 2 bases and 8 bases, in that order; junction bases with no gene match: 5. The length of the CDR3 is 14 residues. CDR3: CASSFPTGGHEQFF. For the CDR3, the DNA is TGCGCCAGCAGCTTTCCGACAGGGGGTCATGAGCAGTTCTTC.

This clone was counted a single time. The rearrangement links TRBV9 to TRBJ2-7; 9 bases are a match to TRBD1. Trimming cost V 4 bases and J 3 bases; bases outside gene matches: 20. The CDR3 has 19 residues. The germline V gene has CDR1 SGDLS and CDR2 YYNGEE. CDR3 region: CASSPYGTGPNNPFYEQYF. The CDR3 nucleotides are TGTGCCAGCAGCCCATACGGGACAGGGCCGAATAATCCCTTCTACGAGCAGTACTTC. Full variable domain (rest looked up from reference TRBV9 and TRBJ2-7): DSGVTQTPKHLITATGQRVTLRCSPRSGDLSVYWYQQSLDQGLQFLIQYYNGEERAKGNILERFSAQQFPDLHSELNLSSLELGDSALYFCASSPYGTGPNNPFYEQYFGPGTRLTVT.

V and J are TRBV19 and TRBJ2-4; 10 bases line up with TRBD1. The CDR3 sequence is 14 residues long. J gave up 5 bases and V 10 bases, and 8 bases lay outside the gene matches. Germline values: CDR1 LNHDA, CDR2 SQIVND (reference sequence). The CDR3 DNA reads as TGTGCCACTTCCGCGGGGACAGGGGAAAACATTCAGTACTTC. Translation gives CATSAGTGENIQYF.

The chain uses TRBV29-1 and TRBJ1-2; D is unresolved. Trimming took 2 bases from V and 8 from J, leaving 6 bases between them. This CDR3 has 10 residues. The V gene's germline CDR1 is SQVTM and CDR2 ANQGSEA. The CDR3 reads CSVESGGYTF. CDR3 bases: TGCAGCGTTGAATCTGGCGGCTACACCTTC.

Note on this clone: Compared with germline, one end of the junction differs, possibly owing to a read error. CDR3 DNA: TGTGCTAGCAGCCGAACTAGCGGGGGGAGCACAGATACGCAGTATTTT. This translates into CASSRTSGGSTDTQYF. The chain has TRBV7-7 and TRBJ2-3; the match to TRBD2 covers 12 bases. Germline CDR1 SSHAT, CDR2 FNYEAQ (reference sequence). The CDR3 has 16 residues.

This clone has just a few counts. This chain links TRBV5-4 with TRBJ1-2; weak D call: TRBD1 (5 bases). The CDR3 is 14 residues long. Per germline, CDR1 SGHNT and CDR2 YYREEE (reference sequence). With 0 bases removed from V and 3 bases from J, the gap between germline ends came to 9 bases. CDR3: CASSLVGRDYGYTF. The CDR3 nucleotides read TGTGCCAGCAGCTTGGTGGGCAGGGACTATGGCTACACCTTC. Supplemented by reference TRBV5-4 and TRBJ1-2, the full variable domain reads ETGVTQSPTHLIKTRGQQVTLRCSSQSGHNTVSWYQQALGQGPQFIFQYYREEENGRGNFPPRFSGLQFPNYSSELNVNALELDDSALYLCASSLVGRDYGYTFGSGTRLTVV.

This chain connects TRBV5-1 to TRBJ2-3, with a possible D match to TRBD2 (6 bases). Trimming pared 0 bases from V and 4 bases from J, leaving 15 bases between. The CDR3 extends over 16 amino acids. CDR1 is SGHRS and CDR2 is YFSETQ in the germline V gene. This CDR3 reads CASSLVGRGYADTQYF. The CDR3 nucleotides read TGCGCCAGCAGCTTGGTAGGTCGGGGGTACGCAGATACGCAGTATTTT.

This clone was observed many times. The chain links TRBV29-1 to TRBJ1-6, with a weak D call TRBD1 (6 bases). Trimming shortened V by 5 bases and J by 8 bases, and 10 bases separated the two germline ends. CDR1 SQVTM and CDR2 ANQGSEA come from the germline V gene. The CDR3 extends over 12 amino acids. Here the CDR3 DNA reads TGCAGCGTTAGGTCAGGGGATTCACCCCTCCACTTT. Amino acid sequence: CSVRSGDSPLHF.

This chain uses TRBV18 with TRBJ1-1; the D gene is possibly TRBD1 (5 bases). Germline V gene lookup returns CDR1 KGHSH and CDR2 LQKENI. Trimming stripped 3 bases from V and 0 bases from J, with 11 bases between. The CDR3 is 15 residues long. CDR3 sequence reads: CASSPNGHLNTEAFF. DNA for the CDR3: TGTGCCAGCTCACCCAACGGACACCTGAACACTGAAGCTTTCTTT. The entire variable domain, with the rest obtained from reference TRBV18 and TRBJ1-1, is as follows: NAGVMQNPRHLVRRRGQEARLRCSPMKGHSHVYWYRQLPEEGLKFMVYLQKENIIDESGMPKERFSAEFPKEGPSILRIQQVVRGDSAAYFCASSPNGHLNTEAFFGQGTRLTVV.

The rearrangement uses TRBV2 and TRBJ2-1, with unresolved D. This CDR3 region has 14 residues. Germline-derived CDR1 and CDR2 are SNHLY and FYNNEI. V lost 7 bases and J 5 bases, leaving 15 bases between the germline ends. The CDR3 nucleotides read TGTGCCAGCAACTACCGTGCTATGGACAATGAGCAGTTCTTC. This gives the protein CASNYRAMDNEQFF.

For this clone: The conserved final phenylalanine or tryptophan is absent from the CDR3, which likely points to a read error. This chain connects TRBV2 to TRBJ1-4, with TRBD1 matching 9 bases. This CDR3 spans 14 amino acids. Per the germline V gene, CDR1 is SNHLY and CDR2 is FYNNEI. J was trimmed by 8 bases and V by 6 bases; bases with no gene match: 7. The DNA for the CDR3 is TGTGCCAGCAGCATACAGGGGGCTTACGAAAAACTGTTTTCT. It specifies CASSIQGAYEKLFS.

This clone was found a few times. The rearrangement links TRBV27 to TRBJ2-1, with TRBD1 matching over 7 bases. The trim removed 6 bases at V and 0 bases at J, leaving 5 bases unmatched. In germline, CDR1 is MNHEY, CDR2 SMNVEV (reference sequence). The CDR3 sequence is 15 residues long. CDR3 nucleotide sequence: TGTGCCAGCAGACAGACAGGGCCCTCCTACAATGAGCAGTTCTTC. Translating it yields CASRQTGPSYNEQFF.

The V gene is TRBV5-1, the J gene TRBJ2-3, with D possibly matching TRBD1 (5 bases). Trimming removed 2 bases from V and 1 base from J, with 14 bases in between. The CDR3 length is 16 residues. Germline V gene data show CDR1 as SGHRS and CDR2 as YFSETQ. The CDR3 DNA reads TGCGCCAGCAGCTTAGCAGGGTCGAGTGGCACAGATACGCAGTATTTT. This encodes CASSLAGSSGTDTQYF.

There are a few counts of this clone. J is TRBJ1-6 and V is TRBV7-6, with unresolved D. CDR1 SGHVS and CDR2 FNYEAQ come from the germline V gene. V gave up 2 bases and J gave up 2 bases, with 7 bases separating them. The CDR3 totals 15 residues. The CDR3 sequence: CASSLLETYNSPLHF. CDR3 sequence (DNA): TGTGCCAGCAGCTTATTGGAGACCTATAATTCACCCCTCCACTTT. Variable domain in full (rest from reference TRBV7-6 and TRBJ1-6): GAGVSQSPRYKVTKRGQDVALRCDPISGHVSLYWYRQALGQGPEFLTYFNYEAQQDKSGLPNDRFSAERPEGSISTLTIQRTEQRDSAMYRCASSLLETYNSPLHFGNGTRLTVT.

This clone was seen only a few times. The chain combines TRBV5-1 with TRBJ2-1; possibly TRBD1 for D (6 bases). With 0 bases removed from V and 0 bases from J, the gap between germline ends came to 16 bases. The CDR3 has 18 amino acids. Germline CDR1 is SGHRS and CDR2 is YFSETQ. Written as DNA, the CDR3 is TGCGCCAGCAGCTTGGCGCCCCAGAGGGGGAGCTCCTACAATGAGCAGTTCTTC. Its protein product is CASSLAPQRGSSYNEQFF.

This clone was counted a few times. V usage is TRBV4-1 and J usage is TRBJ2-4; no reliable D call. The germline V gene has CDR1 MGHRA and CDR2 YSYEKL. CDR3 length: 12 residues. V was cut by 4 bases and J by 7 bases, with 8 bases left in between. The CDR3, as DNA: TGCGCCAGCAGCCCACAAAATAACATTCAGTACTTC. The encoded protein is CASSPQNNIQYF.

The V call is TRBV19, the J call TRBJ1-2; no reliable D call. This CDR3 contains 15 residues. V was trimmed by 6 bases and J by 0 bases, leaving 14 bases between them. Looked up from germline, CDR1 is LNHDA and CDR2 is SQIVND (reference sequence). The CDR3 coding sequence is TGTGCCAGTAGCCCCCAGGCAGGATCTAACTATGGCTACACCTTC. Protein product: CASSPQAGSNYGYTF.

This clone was picked up a small number of times. The chain combines TRBV6-4 with TRBJ1-1; TRBD1 might be the D (5 bases). CDR3 length: 12 amino acids. Trimming removed 6 bases at V and 4 bases at J, with 9 bases between. Germline V gene sequence: CDR1 MRHNA, CDR2 SNTAGT. In DNA, the CDR3 is TGTGCCAGCAGCAACGGGGGCACTGAAGCTTTCTTT. This translates into CASSNGGTEAFF.

This clone was picked up a small number of times. The gene calls are TRBV6-1 and TRBJ2-3; D may be TRBD1 (6 bases). The germline CDR1 and CDR2 sequences are MNHNS and SASEGT. The CDR3 runs 15 residues. Trimming took 5 bases from V and 0 from J, leaving 12 bases between them. The CDR3 sequence is CASSIDRTSTDTQYF. The DNA of the CDR3 is TGTGCCAGCAGTATTGACAGGACCAGCACAGATACGCAGTATTTT.

The chain is built from TRBV6-5 and TRBJ1-6; 7 bases match TRBD1. The CDR3 contains 15 residues. Losses at the gene ends were 2 bases for V and 7 bases for J; bases not matched to a gene: 5. Germline V gene data show CDR1 as MNHEY and CDR2 as SVGAGI. The CDR3 is CASSYATGANSPLHF. In nucleotides, the CDR3 is TGTGCCAGCAGTTACGCAACAGGGGCAAATTCACCCCTCCACTTT.

The rearrangement uses TRBV27 and TRBJ1-5, with D maybe TRBD1 (5 bases). This CDR3 has 16 amino acids. Trimming took off 6 bases at V and 4 bases at J, with 19 bases between the two ends. The germline V gene encodes CDR1 MNHEY and CDR2 SMNVEV (reference sequence). The CDR3 protein is CASSRAAGGGNQPQHF. As DNA, the CDR3 is TGTGCCAGCAGCCGCGCCGCGGGGGGAGGGAATCAGCCCCAGCATTTT.

The chain combines TRBV9 with TRBJ2-4; the match to TRBD2 covers 12 bases. CDR1 and CDR2 from the germline V gene are SGDLS and YYNGEE. CDR3 length: 19 residues. J lost 0 bases, V lost 0 bases, and 7 bases had no gene match. CDR3 amino acids: CASSVALAGGDLAKNIQYF. CDR3 coding DNA: TGTGCCAGCAGCGTAGCACTAGCGGGGGGAGATCTAGCCAAAAACATTCAGTACTTC.

This clone was recorded a few times. The chain employs TRBV5-1 and TRBJ2-3; tentative D call: TRBD1 (6 bases). Trimming removed 0 bases from V and 4 bases from J, with 9 bases in between. The CDR3 has 14 residues. CDR1 and CDR2 (germline): SGHRS, YFSETQ. The CDR3 coding sequence is TGCGCCAGCAGCTTGGCAGGGGTGGCAGATACGCAGTATTTT. Translation gives CASSLAGVADTQYF.

This clone came up a few times. The chain links TRBV7-2 to TRBJ2-7, with D maybe TRBD1 (6 bases). The CDR3 is 14 residues long. The V gene lost 8 bases and the J gene lost 4 bases, with 18 bases spanning the gap. Looked up from germline, CDR1 is SGHTA and CDR2 is FQGNSA. CDR3 residues: CASGSDSQKYEQYF. CDR3 DNA: TGTGCCAGCGGATCGGACAGCCAAAAATACGAGCAGTACTTC.

The rearrangement links TRBV2 to TRBJ1-4; D not resolved. Germline V CDR1 and CDR2: SNHLY, FYNNEI. Trimming took 6 bases from V and 4 from J, leaving 9 bases between them. This CDR3 is built from 13 residues. CDR3 coding DNA: TGTGCCAGCAGACTCGGACTTAATGAAAAACTGTTTTTT. This gives the protein CASRLGLNEKLFF.

This rearrangement joins TRBV7-9 to TRBJ2-2; D may be TRBD2 (5 bases). This CDR3 contains 14 residues. The germline V gene has CDR1 SEHNR and CDR2 FQNEAQ (reference sequence). V was shortened by 5 bases and J by 6 bases, with 13 bases between the two germline ends. The DNA of the CDR3 is TGTGCCAGCAGCGGAAGTCGTAGCGCCGGGGAGCTGTTTTTT. The encoded protein is CASSGSRSAGELFF. The whole variable domain, remainder taken from reference TRBV7-9 and TRBJ2-2, is DTGVSQNPRHKITKRGQNVTFRCDPISEHNRLYWYRQTLGQGPEFLTYFQNEAQLEKSRLLSDRFSAERPKGSFSTLEIQRTEQGDSAMYLCASSGSRSAGELFFGEGSRLTVL.

This chain uses TRBV18 with TRBJ2-5, with no clear D. Trimming shortened V by 6 bases and J by 2 bases, and 7 bases separated the two germline ends. Germline CDR1 reads KGHSH; CDR2 reads LQKENI. The CDR3 contains 12 residues. The CDR3 here is CASSPQQETQYF. Written as DNA, the CDR3 is TGTGCCAGCTCCCCTCAGCAAGAGACCCAGTACTTC.